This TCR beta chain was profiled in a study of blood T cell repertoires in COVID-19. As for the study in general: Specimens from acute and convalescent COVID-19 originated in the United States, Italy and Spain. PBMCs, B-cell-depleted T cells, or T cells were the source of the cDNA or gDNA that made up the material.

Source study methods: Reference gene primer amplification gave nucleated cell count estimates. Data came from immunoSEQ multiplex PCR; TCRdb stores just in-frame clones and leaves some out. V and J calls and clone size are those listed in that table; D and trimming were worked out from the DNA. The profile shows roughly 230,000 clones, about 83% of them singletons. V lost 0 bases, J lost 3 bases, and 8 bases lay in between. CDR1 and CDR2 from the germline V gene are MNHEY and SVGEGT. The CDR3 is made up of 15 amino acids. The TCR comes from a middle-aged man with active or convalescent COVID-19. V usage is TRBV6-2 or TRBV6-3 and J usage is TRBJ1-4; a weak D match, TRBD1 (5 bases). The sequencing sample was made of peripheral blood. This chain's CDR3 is CASSYSRQPNEKLFF. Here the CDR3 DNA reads TGTGCCAGCAGTTACTCTCGACAGCCTAATGAAAAACTGTTTTTT.